This note documents a single T cell receptor beta chain sequence. This clonotype was observed a few times. Its antigen remains unidentified. Base-call qualities are not available, and no considerably larger clone is one nucleotide away. These data come from a study of CD8 T cells in ankylosing spondylitis (dated by TCRdb to the late 2010s). As for the study more broadly: The study set out to find disease-linked TCR variants by profiling T cell receptor beta repertoires in ankylosing spondylitis patients and healthy donors. The whole study cohort included roughly 110 healthy donors and 25 ankylosing spondylitis patients. Peripheral blood was sampled, and synovial fluid was also collected from ankylosing spondylitis patients. Overall results and qualifications from the work: A TCR beta motif of about eight highly homologous amino acid variants appeared characteristic of blood from ankylosing spondylitis patients. Some motif variants were previously reported in synovial fluid and blood of reactive arthritis patients, suggesting common disease-initiation mechanisms. In peripheral blood, the disease-linked clones were found at relatively low frequencies and had a CD8+ phenotype. The disease-linked clones were reported to be significantly enriched in matched synovial fluid samples from ankylosing spondylitis patients.

Data came from an Illumina HiSeq 2500. TCR beta libraries were prepared by quantitative 5'-RACE with molecular barcodes. As for how the authors treated the data: To identify disease-linked TCR variants, a new computational method was used, one built on a probabilistic model of VDJ rearrangement. The public reads were reprocessed in TCRdb via fastp at Q25 and MiXCR, keeping in-frame beta chains. Entries that share a CDR3 protein sequence are merged under the most common genes and DNA. Here the V and J calls rest on TCRdb's processing, not on the authors' analysis. The sample includes over 400,000 distinct CDR3 sequences, with 25% to 30% observed a single time. The ten largest clones represent over 0.8% of the sample. The CDR1 and CDR2 encoded by the germline V gene are MNHEY and SVGAGI. V and J lose 0 bases and 2 bases, and a span of 10 bases separates them. The CDR3, from cysteine to phenylalanine, totals 15 residues. Just the 45-base CDR3 DNA is kept, in frame starting at base 1.

The sequence was collected from a male donor with ankylosing spondylitis. The V and J segments used are TRBV6-5 and TRBJ2-5; a tentative D match to TRBD2 spans 6 bases. Material for sequencing was blood, either unsorted or a sorted T cell fraction (not recorded which). The bases are TGTGCCAGCAGTTACTCGAGGAGCGGGCAAGAGACCCAGTACTTC. Its protein reads: CASSYSRSGQETQYF.